Following are 30 T cell receptor beta chains from one sample sequenced in a study of T cells in Graves' hyperthyroidism and ophthalmopathy. Researchers amplified the TCR beta CDR3 regions from RNA transcripts. RT-PCR in the first round (using the HTBI primer set) targeted the TCR CDR3. Via MiXCR, TCRdb re-called the multiplex PCR reads, giving one row per CDR3 protein. Of 300,000 to 350,000 distinct CDR3 sequences in the sample, about 15% were seen once. The specimen sequenced was blood. These receptors were obtained from a man aged 25 to 40 with Graves' hyperthyroidism.

This clonotype was seen many times. The CDR3 DNA sequence: TGCAGTGCTGACCCCATGAGGGAGTCAGATACGCAGTATTTT. The encoded protein is CSADPMRESDTQYF. V gene TRBV20-1 combines with J gene TRBJ2-3, with D possibly matching TRBD2 (5 bases). The CDR3 extends over 14 amino acids. V was pared by 5 bases and J by 4 bases, with 16 bases between. The germline CDR1 and CDR2 sequences are DFQATT and SNEGSKA (reference sequence).

This clonotype has more than one count but fewer than ten. V gene TRBV6-1 combines with J gene TRBJ1-5; 8 bases align to TRBD1. CDR1 is MNHNS and CDR2 is SASEGT in the germline V gene. The CDR3 runs 15 residues. The junction had 5 bases not matched to a gene; V was cut back by 3 bases and J by 4 bases. The CDR3, as DNA: TGTGCCAGCAGTGAGTCAGGGGGCCTAAATCAGCCCCAGCATTTT. This encodes CASSESGGLNQPQHF.

J is TRBJ2-7 and V is TRBV5-1; the match to TRBD1 covers 10 bases. V shed 3 bases, J shed 2 bases, and the junction held 5 bases outside the gene matches. In germline, CDR1 is SGHRS, CDR2 YFSETQ. The CDR3 has 15 amino acids. CDR3 sequence reads: CASSSRQGATYEQYF. As DNA, the CDR3 is TGCGCCAGCAGCTCCAGACAGGGGGCAACCTACGAGCAGTACTTC.

This clonotype was picked up a small number of times. The V and J genes are TRBV5-1 and TRBJ2-3; 9 nucleotides line up with TRBD2. The CDR3 covers 18 residues. V shed 1 base and J 3 bases; nucleotides not matched to a gene: 12. The germline gives CDR1 SGHRS, CDR2 YFSETQ. The CDR3: CASSLPLGAGGWTDTQYF. The CDR3 DNA is TGCGCCAGCAGCTTGCCTCTAGGAGCGGGAGGATGGACAGATACGCAGTATTTT.

The chain combines TRBV9 with TRBJ2-1; the match to TRBD2 covers 10 bases. The CDR3 sequence is 14 residues long. Germline lookup yields CDR1 SGDLS and CDR2 YYNGEE. Losses at the gene ends were 7 bases for V and 5 bases for J; bases not matched to a gene: 6. The CDR3 reads CASASGRNDNEQFF. The DNA of the CDR3 is TGTGCCAGCGCTAGCGGGAGAAACGACAATGAGCAGTTCTTC.

This clonotype has a count of ten or more. The chain uses TRBV5-1 and TRBJ2-3; D possibly uses TRBD1 or TRBD2 (5 bases each). V lost 3 bases to trimming and J lost 0 bases, with 8 bases between them. The CDR3 runs 14 residues. Germline values: CDR1 SGHRS, CDR2 YFSETQ. DNA of the CDR3: TGCGCCAGCAGCTCGGGACCTAGCACAGATACGCAGTATTTT. It encodes CASSSGPSTDTQYF. The full variable domain, completed using reference TRBV5-1 and TRBJ2-3, is KAGVTQTPRYLIKTRGQQVTLSCSPISGHRSVSWYQQTPGQGLQFLFEYFSETQRNKGNFPGRFSGRQFSNSRSEMNVSTLELGDSALYLCASSSGPSTDTQYFGPGTRLTVL.

The table lists this clonotype with a few counts. The J gene is TRBJ2-1, the V gene TRBV29-1, with D possibly being TRBD1 (5 bases). Trimming left V 2 bases short and J 8 bases short, with 10 bases between. CDR1 is SQVTM and CDR2 is ANQGSEA in the germline V gene. The CDR3 is 12 amino acids. As DNA, the CDR3 is TGCAGCGTTGAACCCCAGGGCTATGAGCAGTTCTTC. It specifies CSVEPQGYEQFF.

The chain joins TRBV2 to TRBJ2-4, with TRBD2 matching 7 bases. Looked up from germline, CDR1 is SNHLY and CDR2 is FYNNEI. This CDR3 region has 17 residues. V lost 7 bases and J lost 0; bases outside the gene matches: 12. CDR3 nucleotides: TGTGCCAGCACCGGAGGACTAGTTGGGCTAGCCAAAAACATTCAGTACTTC. Translating it yields CASTGGLVGLAKNIQYF. The full variable domain, completed using reference TRBV2 and TRBJ2-4, is EPEVTQTPSHQVTQMGQEVILRCVPISNHLYFYWYRQILGQKVEFLVSFYNNEISEKSEIFDDQFSVERPDGSNFTLKIRSTKLEDSAMYFCASTGGLVGLAKNIQYFGAGTRLSVL.

In this sample, this clonotype turned up many times. The chain employs TRBV2 and TRBJ1-4, with D perhaps TRBD1 (5 bases). Trimming cost V 7 bases and J 6 bases, with 15 bases left between them. Germline CDR1 and CDR2: SNHLY and FYNNEI. The CDR3 runs 14 residues. CDR3 loop: CASTGGRADEKLFF. In nucleotides, the CDR3 is TGTGCCAGCACCGGGGGGAGGGCGGATGAAAAACTGTTTTTT. The full variable domain, with the rest looked up from reference TRBV2 and TRBJ1-4, is EPEVTQTPSHQVTQMGQEVILRCVPISNHLYFYWYRQILGQKVEFLVSFYNNEISEKSEIFDDQFSVERPDGSNFTLKIRSTKLEDSAMYFCASTGGRADEKLFFGSGTQLSVL.

V and J are TRBV7-9 and TRBJ2-4; unclear D gene. With 3 bases removed from V and 1 base from J, the gap between germline ends came to 13 bases. The CDR3 sequence is 16 residues long. Germline assignment: CDR1 SEHNR and CDR2 FQNEAQ (reference sequence). The CDR3 bases are TGTGCCAGCAGCTTGGTCGACCTCCGGGCCAAAAACATTCAGTACTTC. Protein product: CASSLVDLRAKNIQYF.

This clonotype was found a few times. The chain links TRBV4-2 to TRBJ2-2; D ambiguous. The CDR3 sequence is 15 residues long. Germline CDR1 is LGHNA and CDR2 is YNFKEQ. Trimming removed 4 bases from V and 7 bases from J, with 16 bases in between. This chain's CDR3 is CASSRTHLRVGELFF. The CDR3 DNA reads as TGTGCCAGCAGCCGCACCCACCTTCGAGTCGGGGAGCTGTTTTTT.

The rearrangement joins TRBV5-5 to TRBJ1-1; the match to TRBD1 covers 8 bases. Germline trimming cut 3 bases from V and 5 bases from J; bases unmatched to any gene: 12. The CDR3 length is 16 residues. Germline V gene sequence: CDR1 SGHKS, CDR2 YYEKEE (reference sequence). CDR3 DNA sequence: TGTGCCAGCAGCTCCCGTGGACAGGGTTTTATAACTGAAGCTTTCTTT. Amino acids: CASSSRGQGFITEAFF.

This clonotype occurred many times. The chain links TRBV6-4 to TRBJ2-3; 8 bases align to TRBD2. The ends lost 3 bases at V and 6 bases at J; junction bases unmatched: 8. The CDR3 consists of 15 residues. Germline CDR1 MRHNA, CDR2 SNTAGT. CDR3 DNA: TGTGCCAGCAGTGAGCAAGCGGGAGCAGGGGATACGCAGTATTTT. It codes for CASSEQAGAGDTQYF.

Ten or more counts support this clonotype. The chain recombines TRBV7-2 with TRBJ2-7, with D possibly being TRBD1 or TRBD2 (5 bases each). The V gene's germline CDR1 is SGHTA and CDR2 FQGNSA. Trimming shortened V by 5 bases and J by 5 bases, and 13 bases separated the two germline ends. The CDR3 is 13 amino acids. The CDR3 spells CASSQGPGDEQYF. Here the CDR3 DNA reads TGTGCCAGCAGCCAGGGACCTGGAGACGAGCAGTACTTC.

The chain is built from TRBV4-1 and TRBJ1-5, with D maybe TRBD1 (6 bases). The CDR3 covers 16 residues. CDR1 and CDR2 (germline): MGHRA, YSYEKL. V lost 2 bases and J lost 2, with 13 bases in between. The CDR3 is CASSQRDTKGNQPQHF. The CDR3 bases are TGCGCCAGCAGCCAAAGGGACACCAAGGGCAATCAGCCCCAGCATTTT.

The gene calls are TRBV7-2 and TRBJ2-1, with TRBD2 identical over 12 bases. Germline V gene lookup returns CDR1 SGHTA and CDR2 FQGNSA. This CDR3 has 16 residues. With V trimmed by 5 bases and J by 6 bases, 8 bases remained unmatched. CDR3 region: CASSPRLAGERNEQFF. The CDR3, as DNA: TGTGCCAGCAGCCCCAGACTAGCGGGAGAGCGCAATGAGCAGTTCTTC.

This clonotype was counted many times. The rearrangement uses TRBV12-5 and TRBJ2-5, with TRBD2 matching over 9 bases. There are 13 residues in the CDR3. V was pared by 3 bases and J by 5 bases, with 1 base of the junction left unmatched. Germline CDR1 is LGHNT and CDR2 is FRNRAP. Here the CDR3 DNA reads TGTGCTAGTGGTTTCGGACTAGCGGAGACCCAGTACTTC. Translated: CASGFGLAETQYF.

The V and J genes are TRBV30 and TRBJ1-2; D possibly corresponds to TRBD1 (6 bases). The CDR3 is 12 amino acids. The germline V gene encodes CDR1 GTSNPN and CDR2 SVGIG (reference sequence). The ends were cut back, 0 bases at V and 7 bases at J, with 9 bases in the middle. CDR3 in amino acids: CAWSVQGGGYTF. CDR3 in DNA: TGTGCCTGGAGTGTACAGGGAGGTGGCTACACCTTC. The variable domain in full, completed from reference TRBV30 and TRBJ1-2, reads SQTIHQWPATLVQPVGSPLSLECTVEGTSNPNLYWYRQAAGRGLQLLFYSVGIGQISSEVPQNLSASRPQDRQFILSSKKLLLSDSGFYLCAWSVQGGGYTFGSGTRLTVV.

The chain is built from TRBV29-1 and TRBJ2-7, with unresolved D. The CDR3 consists of 11 residues. V lost 4 bases to trimming and J lost 2 bases, with 6 bases between them. CDR1 SQVTM and CDR2 ANQGSEA come from the germline V gene. The CDR3 nucleotides read TGCAGCGTTGGAGTAACCTACGAGCAGTACTTC. This gives the protein CSVGVTYEQYF.

This clonotype was seen a few times. The chain links TRBV20-1 to TRBJ1-2; D is uncertain. The CDR3 has 14 amino acids. Germline loops: CDR1 DFQATT, CDR2 SNEGSKA (reference sequence). The V end was cut by 1 base, the J end by 8 bases, with 17 bases between. CDR3 nucleotide sequence: TGCAGTGCTAGAGCCCCGGACGTGGTTCGGGGCTACACCTTC. It specifies CSARAPDVVRGYTF.

This clonotype was detected ten times or more. The chain is built from TRBV6-1 and TRBJ2-5, with 10 nucleotides matching TRBD1. The CDR3 has 17 residues. Germline V gene lookup returns CDR1 MNHNS and CDR2 SASEGT. V lost 2 bases to trimming and J lost 2 bases; unmatched junction nucleotides: 8. The chain's CDR3 is CASSERGQGILQETQYF. CDR3 bases: TGTGCCAGCAGTGAAAGGGGACAGGGGATATTGCAAGAGACCCAGTACTTC.

This clonotype was observed many times. This chain joins TRBV3-1 and TRBJ2-3, with 8 bases aligning to TRBD2. The CDR3 is 16 amino acids. J lost 3 bases, V lost 6 bases, and 11 bases had no gene match. From germline, CDR1 is LGHDT and CDR2 YNNKEL (reference sequence). In DNA, the CDR3 is TGTGCCAGCAGTCCGTTCGGGGGACTAGGAACAGATACGCAGTATTTT. It specifies CASSPFGGLGTDTQYF.

As regards this clonotype: A much larger clone differs from this one at a single base, so this may be a read error. The chain has TRBV2 and TRBJ1-6; weak D call: TRBD1 (6 bases). This CDR3 is built from 16 residues. The germline V gene has CDR1 SNHLY and CDR2 FYNNEI. The CDR3 sequence: CASSRDGGANNSPLYF. The DNA of the CDR3 is TGTGCCAGCAGTCGGGACGGGGGCGCGAATAATTCACCCCTCTACTTT.

This clonotype was recorded many times. The chain is built from TRBV18 and TRBJ1-6, with D unclear. V gave up 6 bases and J gave up 8 bases, with 14 bases separating them. The CDR3 extends over 14 amino acids. Per the germline V gene, CDR1 is KGHSH and CDR2 is LQKENI. Here the CDR3 reads CASSPTDWDSPLHF. The CDR3 DNA reads TGTGCCAGCTCCCCGACTGACTGGGATTCACCCCTCCACTTT.

In this sample, this clonotype turned up many times. This chain links TRBV29-1 with TRBJ2-3; TRBD1 is a possible D gene (6 bases). From germline, CDR1 is SQVTM and CDR2 ANQGSEA. CDR3 length equals 12 residues. The CDR3 reads CSGAQGADTQYF. CDR3 DNA sequence: TGCAGTGGGGCACAGGGAGCAGATACGCAGTATTTT.

The V call is TRBV7-2, the J call TRBJ2-1, with TRBD2 matching 11 bases. There are 16 residues in the CDR3. Germline CDR1 and CDR2: SGHTA and FQGNSA. After removal of 1 base from V and 11 bases from J, the junction contained 10 bases not matched to a gene. The CDR3: CASSLEGTSGGSQQFF. CDR3 in DNA: TGTGCCAGCAGCTTAGAAGGGACTAGCGGAGGGTCGCAGCAGTTCTTC.

This clonotype showed up many times. CDR3 amino acids: CAWSETGGTEAFF. The CDR3 DNA is TGTGCCTGGAGCGAGACAGGGGGCACTGAAGCTTTCTTT. The rearrangement joins TRBV30 to TRBJ1-1; 9 nucleotides align to TRBD1. This CDR3 has 13 residues. After removal of 3 bases from V and 4 bases from J, the junction contained 3 bases not matched to a gene. The germline gives CDR1 GTSNPN, CDR2 SVGIG (reference sequence).

The V and J genes are TRBV9 and TRBJ1-1; 8 nucleotides align to TRBD1. V lost 0 bases to trimming and J lost 4 bases; unmatched junction nucleotides: 14. The CDR3 is 18 residues long. Germline V gives CDR1 SGDLS, CDR2 YYNGEE. CDR3 protein: CASSVVEGARGLGTEAFF. DNA of the CDR3: TGTGCCAGCAGCGTAGTAGAGGGGGCCAGGGGGCTCGGCACTGAAGCTTTCTTT.

A remark on this clonotype: This sequence may be a read error, since a much larger clone differs from it by one base. The CDR3 spells CASSSTRDTHYF. For the CDR3, the DNA is TGTGCCAGCAGCAGCACCAGGGATACGCACTATTTT. The chain joins TRBV11-2 to TRBJ2-3; tentative D call: TRBD1 (5 bases). The CDR3 consists of 12 residues. From germline, CDR1 is SGHAT and CDR2 FQNNGV. The full variable domain, rest sourced from reference TRBV11-2 and TRBJ2-3, is EAGVAQSPRYKIIEKRQSVAFWCNPISGHATLYWYQQILGQGPKLLIQFQNNGVVDDSQLPKDRFSAERLKGVDSTLKIQPAKLEDSAVYLCASSSTRDTHYFGPGTRLTVL.

This rearrangement joins TRBV4-1 to TRBJ1-5; D is possibly TRBD1 (5 bases). Trimming removed 0 bases at V and 5 bases at J, with 20 bases between. This CDR3 region has 18 residues. Germline values: CDR1 MGHRA, CDR2 YSYEKL. The CDR3 loop reads CASSQDPLEGAWDQPQHF. As DNA, the CDR3 is TGCGCCAGCAGCCAAGACCCCCTCGAAGGGGCTTGGGATCAGCCCCAGCATTTT.